This TCR beta chain was captured in a study of circulating CD8 cells and anti-PD-1 response in melanoma. Whole-study findings and limits: Published repertoire comparisons used only baseline and M1 samples. At M1, fewer than 7.5% of TRB clonotypes appeared in multiple subsets. Previously treated and treatment-naive patients were pooled together. DNEG was most diverse; TIGIT repertoires were least diverse.

CDR3 size: 16 residues. Germline V gene sequence: CDR1 MGHDK, CDR2 SYGVNS. The QIAseq Immune Repertoire TCR panel built the libraries from about 14 ng of total RNA. TCRdb processed the reads anew with MiXCR; each CDR3 protein has one entry. Of several hundred distinct CDR3 sequences in the sample, about 9.9% were seen once. From live CD3+CD8+TCRalphabeta+ cells, four PD-1 and/or TIGIT subsets were sorted. Concerning this clonotype: Its matching antigen is unknown. An end of the junction does not agree with germline; a read error may underlie this.

Material: CD8+ T cells from PBMCs, obtained at baseline or after one month of anti-PD-1 therapy (not recorded which). This TCR was recovered from a human donor with melanoma. This chain joins TRBV25-1 and TRBJ1-3, with D possibly matching TRBD1 (6 bases). DNA of the CDR3: TGTGCCAGCAGTGAGGGGAGGGGGAACTCTGGAAGCACCATACATTTT. Its protein is CASSEGRGNSGSTIHF.